The rows below give T cell receptor beta chains drawn from one sample of a study of T-cell reconstitution after alpha-beta-depleted transplantation in children. TCRdb itself ran the PCR reads through MiXCR, one entry per CDR3 protein. This table holds under 350,000 distinct CDR3 sequences, over 8% found once. The sample here was PBMCs from the stem cell graft donor, taken from the stem cell graft. Receptors originate from a human donor who donated a stem cell graft to a child with SCID. Each CDR3 is given without its conserved first and last residue.

v_call cdr3_aa
TRBV12-3/TRBV12-4 ASSLEGHSNQPQH
TRBV27 ASSWRQGLTEAF
TRBV11-1 ASTKPGQGSTGANVLT
TRBV5-6 ASSPPTGTGNTIY
TRBV20-1 SATGKQETQY
TRBV12-3/TRBV12-4 ASSFSRGDTEAF
TRBV6-6 ASSYLLSYEQY
TRBV5-1 ASKSGGNTEAF
TRBV5-1 ASSLGQTTDTQY
TRBV10-3 AISEETVTDTQY
TRBV5-1 ASSLSSHLQHEQY
TRBV7-8 ASSLALNTEAF
TRBV5-1 ASSPGLDDTQY
TRBV15 ATSPREGRRVAF
TRBV5-1 ASSSTSGGTDTQY
TRBV12-3/TRBV12-4 ASSHGLPNTVELF
TRBV7-9 ASSLAAGGNYGYT
TRBV27 ASSLWMSGGAAVYNEQF
TRBV6-1 ASSSGGLRANEQF
TRBV12-3/TRBV12-4 ASSRTALSYEQY